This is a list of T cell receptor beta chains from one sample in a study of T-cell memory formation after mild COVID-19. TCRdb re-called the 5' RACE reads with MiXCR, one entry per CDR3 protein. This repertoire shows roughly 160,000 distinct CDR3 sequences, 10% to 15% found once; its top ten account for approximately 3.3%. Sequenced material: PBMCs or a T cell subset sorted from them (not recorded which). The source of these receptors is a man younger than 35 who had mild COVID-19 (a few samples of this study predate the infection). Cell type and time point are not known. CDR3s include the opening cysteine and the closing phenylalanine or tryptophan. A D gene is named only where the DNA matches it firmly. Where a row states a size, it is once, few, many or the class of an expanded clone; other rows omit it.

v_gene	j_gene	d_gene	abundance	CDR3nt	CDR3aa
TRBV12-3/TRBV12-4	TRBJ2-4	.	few	TGTGCCAGCAGAAATAACCTAAACATTCAGTACTTC	CASRNNLNIQYF
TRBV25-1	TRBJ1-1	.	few	TGTGCCAGCAGTGACCCCTCCACAGAGGACCCTGAAGCTTTCTTT	CASSDPSTEDPEAFF
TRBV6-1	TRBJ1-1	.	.	TGTGCCAGCAGCGCCACCCGGGCATCTGAAGCTTTCTTT	CASSATRASEAFF
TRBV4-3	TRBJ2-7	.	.	TGCGCCAGCAGCCCCCGGCGAGCGGCAACCTACGAGCAGTACTTC	CASSPRRAATYEQYF
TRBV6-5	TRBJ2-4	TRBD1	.	TGTGCCAGCAGCATCCGGGACAGATCAAACATTCAGTACTTC	CASSIRDRSNIQYF
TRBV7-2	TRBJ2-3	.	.	TGTGCCAGCAGCTTCGGCGATTCGGATACGCAGTATTTT	CASSFGDSDTQYF
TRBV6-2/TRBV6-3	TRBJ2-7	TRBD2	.	TGTGCCAGCAGTCATATGGGACTAGCGGCCTACGAGCAGTACTTC	CASSHMGLAAYEQYF
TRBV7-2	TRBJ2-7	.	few	TGTGCCAGCAGCTTAGCCGGTCAGAGGGAGCAGTACTTC	CASSLAGQREQYF
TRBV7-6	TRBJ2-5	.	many	TGTGCCAGCAGCGCCGTGAGGGGACACCAAGAGACCCAGTACTTC	CASSAVRGHQETQYF
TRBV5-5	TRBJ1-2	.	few	TGTGCCAGCATCCCACCGGGCAACCTACCTGGAGGCTACACCTTC	CASIPPGNLPGGYTF
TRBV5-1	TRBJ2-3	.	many	TGCGCCAGCAGCTCCGGGACTTCTCAGGTCACGCAGTATTTT	CASSSGTSQVTQYF
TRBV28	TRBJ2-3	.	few	TGTGCCAGCTTCTCCCCACCCCTGGATACGCAGTATTTT	CASFSPPLDTQYF
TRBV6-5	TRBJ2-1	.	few	TGTGCCAGCAGTTACTCGAGAATTCTAGCTGGTAATGAGCAGTTCTTC	CASSYSRILAGNEQFF
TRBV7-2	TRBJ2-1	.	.	TGTGCCAGCAGCCATCCCCTTACGTCTGAGCAGTTCTTC	CASSHPLTSEQFF
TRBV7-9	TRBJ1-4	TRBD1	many	TGTGCCAGCAGCTTAAGGCCCTCGAGGGACAGGACGGTTTTGGGTGAAAAACTGTTTTTT	CASSLRPSRDRTVLGEKLFF
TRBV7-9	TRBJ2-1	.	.	TGTGCCAGCAGCCCCGCCGCGTCTAACGCCTACAATGAGCAGTTCTTC	CASSPAASNAYNEQFF
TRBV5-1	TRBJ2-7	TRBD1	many	TGCGCCAGCAGCTCCGGGACAGGAGTCTACGAGCAGTACTTC	CASSSGTGVYEQYF
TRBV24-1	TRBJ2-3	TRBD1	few	TGTGCCACCAGTGATTCGGGACAGGGCGACACAGATACGCAGTATTTT	CATSDSGQGDTDTQYF